The present T cell receptor (beta chain) was sequenced within a study of blood T cell repertoires in COVID-19. At the level of the study: COVID-19 samples from acute and convalescent phases originated in the United States, Italy and Spain. T cells, B-cell-depleted T cells, or PBMCs provided the cDNA or gDNA that served as material.

With V trimmed by 2 bases and J by 2 bases, 18 bases remained unmatched. Germline CDR1 SGHDT, CDR2 YYEEEE. The CDR3 contains 19 residues. Under the authors' procedure: Counts of nucleated cells, estimated from reference gene primer amplification, were obtained. Here immunoSEQ multiplex PCR was the method, and the copy in TCRdb shows in-frame clones only, minus some. V, J and clone size are taken as reported in that table, and D and trimming were inferred from the DNA itself. The sample holds 200,000 to 300,000 clones, 65% to 90% seen once. The clonotype originates from a man between 25 and 39 years old with active or convalescent COVID-19. This chain connects TRBV5-6 to TRBJ1-1, with 7 bases fitting TRBD1. The sample consisted of peripheral blood. CDR3 in amino acids: CASSLFFDRVRWSNTEAFF. In DNA, the CDR3 is TGTGCCAGCAGCTTATTTTTCGACAGGGTTCGGTGGAGTAACACTGAAGCTTTCTTT.